The following is a TCR beta chain sequence with its context. Its antigen is unidentified. Time point in this sample: new active TB diagnosis, blood taken before or within 7 days of starting treatment. The method was immunoSEQ multiplex PCR; TCRdb's version includes in-frame clones alone and lacks a portion of them. The data contain 25,000 to 35,000 clones, 87% of them singletons. Trimming took 4 bases from V and 1 from J; bases not matched to a gene: 5. The germline gives CDR1 MDHEN, CDR2 SYDVKM. The CDR3 totals 16 residues. The source of the sample is a study of T cells in tuberculosis. As for the study in general: IGRA-negative adolescents, IGRA-positive adolescents with latent tuberculosis and adults with active tuberculosis formed this South African cohort.

Study-level findings and limits: A GMM-specific repertoire classifier reached roughly 87% accuracy, AUROC about 0.87.

Here the sequenced sample was PBMCs, taken at tuberculosis diagnosis. The V gene is TRBV28, the J gene TRBJ1-2; TRBD1 matches 11 bases. This TCR was recovered from an adult with tuberculosis. The CDR3, as DNA: TGTGCCAGCAGTTCAGTGGGGACAGGGGGTAACTATGGCTACACCTTC. Translation: CASSSVGTGGNYGYTF.